Given below is one TCR beta chain in context. This clonotype was found many times. Its cognate antigen has yet to be identified. No much larger clonotype is one base removed from it; base qualities were not supplied. The source of the sample is a study of T cells in Graves' hyperthyroidism and ophthalmopathy (dated by TCRdb to about 2019). Regarding the complete study: Peripheral blood samples were taken at the time of initial diagnosis, prior to any treatment. According to the paper, TCR Vbeta CDR3 sequencing was carried out on approximately 140 peripheral blood samples, which came from 40 to 45 ophthalmopathy, 75 or so hyperthyroidism and approximately 17 progressor patients. Thyroid tissue and blood T-cell repertoires from about six Graves' hyperthyroidism patients were also compared in the study. Following sampling, methimazole starting at 30 mg daily was given to hyperthyroidism patients, and high-dose intravenous methylprednisolone was given to ophthalmopathy patients. Prospective prediction of ophthalmopathy was tested in an independent validation cohort of 18 to 20 hyperthyroidism patients and 17 patients who later progressed to ophthalmopathy. The approximately 100 discovery patients were divided at random into training and test sets in a 7:3 ratio. To identify TCR V-J signatures that set the groups apart, the researchers used a discovery cohort of 90 to 100 patients, made up of roughly 45 with Graves' ophthalmopathy and 55 to 65 with stable Graves' hyperthyroidism. Overall results and qualifications from the work: Blood samples also contained most of the expanded thyroid clonotypes (frequency above 0.001), which suggests that blood repertoires may reflect thyroid immune responses. Sample size was not statistically predetermined, and blinding of investigators to group allocation was not performed. In cross-validation, a model built on a 13 V-J signature told ophthalmopathy apart from stable hyperthyroidism with 87.88% sensitivity and roughly 81% specificity, and in testing the same model reached 80%/75%. In validation, progression to ophthalmopathy was predicted by the model with nearly 71% sensitivity and under 85% specificity, a median of roughly 6.4 months before onset.

Ophthalmopathy patients had moderately to severely active disease, with a Clinical Activity Score of 3 or more, a NOSPECS grade of 4 or more, and a disease duration of less than 3 months. The study excluded patients with uncontrolled infections, other autoimmune diseases, pregnancy or lactation. Clinical symptoms, serum thyroxine and TRAb, thyroid ultrasound, and orbital computed tomography formed the basis for the diagnoses. PBMCs were separated from under 11 ml of fresh peripheral blood using Ficoll-Paque density gradient centrifugation. Total RNA was extracted using Trizol reagent, and RNA quality was assessed on an Agilent 2100 Bioanalyzer. V is pared back by 3 bases and J by 3 bases, with 12 bases lying between the germline termini. The CDR3 contains 14 residues, cysteine and phenylalanine counted. The kept DNA is CDR3 alone, 42 bases in frame from the first base. According to the germline V gene, CDR1 reads SGHRS and CDR2 reads YFSETQ.

The TCR beta CDR3 regions were amplified from RNA transcripts. For the first round of RT-PCR on the TCR CDR3, the HTBI primer set was used together with the Qiagen OneStep RT-PCR kit. A second multiplex PCR round built the libraries, followed by size selection and purification. Paired-end sequencing of the libraries was performed with 100 bp reads on an Illumina HiSeq2000. For the original study's pipeline: Raw data were processed with SOAPnuke, discarding reads with adapters, uncalled bases, mean Phred below 15, or no exact constant-primer or identifier match. High-quality paired reads were merged using COPE v1.2.5, and each unique nucleotide sequence was defined as a clonotype. MiTCR v1.1 was used to align clonotypes to the IMGT TRBV, TRBD and TRBJ reference segments. The analysis was restricted to V-J combinations with a frequency above 0.0001, which together covered about 99% of the repertoires. A TCS score was defined as the ratio between F50 (clonal expansion) and ExV (chaos), using BLOSUM62-based TCRdist between CDR3 peptides within each V-J. Welch's t-statistics and random forest reduced fewer than 550 V-J features to fewer than 15, which were used in a naive Bayes classifier (R e1071). TCRdb passed the public sequencing reads through fastp at Q25 and MiXCR, retaining productive beta sequences. Entries are consolidated by CDR3 protein sequence, retaining the most common genes and DNA. None of the V and J calls come from the authors' own analysis; TCRdb made them. The sample contains almost 250,000 distinct CDR3 sequences, around 25% of them found a single time. Jointly, the top ten make up about 40% of the sample.

Sequenced: blood. The sequence links TRBV5-1 to TRBJ1-1; TRBD1 could be the D gene, as 5 bases match. The sequence came from a middle-aged woman with Graves' ophthalmopathy. The nucleotide sequence is given as TGCGCCAGCAGCTGGGGCGAACTCTACACTGAAGCTTTCTTT. Translated, it gives CASSWGELYTEAFF.